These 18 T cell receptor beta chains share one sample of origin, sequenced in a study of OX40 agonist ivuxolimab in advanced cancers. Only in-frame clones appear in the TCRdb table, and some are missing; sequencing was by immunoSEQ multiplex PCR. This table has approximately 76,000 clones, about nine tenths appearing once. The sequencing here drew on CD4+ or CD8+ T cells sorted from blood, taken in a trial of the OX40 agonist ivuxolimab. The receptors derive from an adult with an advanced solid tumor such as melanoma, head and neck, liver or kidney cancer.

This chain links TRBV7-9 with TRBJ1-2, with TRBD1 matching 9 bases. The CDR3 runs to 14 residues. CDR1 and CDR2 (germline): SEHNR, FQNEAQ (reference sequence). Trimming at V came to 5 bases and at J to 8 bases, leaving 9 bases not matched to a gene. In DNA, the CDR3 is TGTGCCAGCAGCATGGGACAGGGAGGAGAAGGCTACACCTTC. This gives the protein CASSMGQGGEGYTF.

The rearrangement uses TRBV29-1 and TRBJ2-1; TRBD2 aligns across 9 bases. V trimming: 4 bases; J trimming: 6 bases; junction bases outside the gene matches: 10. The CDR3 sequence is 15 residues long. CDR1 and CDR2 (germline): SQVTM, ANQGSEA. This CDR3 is CSVVFWGGRGNEQFF. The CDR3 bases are TGCAGCGTTGTATTCTGGGGCGGGAGGGGCAATGAGCAGTTCTTC.

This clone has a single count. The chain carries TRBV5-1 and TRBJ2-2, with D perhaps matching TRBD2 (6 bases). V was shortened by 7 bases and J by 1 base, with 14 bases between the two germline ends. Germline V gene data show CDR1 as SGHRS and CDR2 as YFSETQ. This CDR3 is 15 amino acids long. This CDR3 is CASGRGSGNTGELFF. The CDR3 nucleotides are TGCGCCAGCGGGAGAGGTAGCGGGAACACCGGGGAGCTGTTTTTT.

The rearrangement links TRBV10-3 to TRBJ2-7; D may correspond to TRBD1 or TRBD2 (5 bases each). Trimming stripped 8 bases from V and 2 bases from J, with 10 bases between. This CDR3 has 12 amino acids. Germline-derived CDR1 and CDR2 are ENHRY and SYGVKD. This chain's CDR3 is CAIRDGTYEQYF. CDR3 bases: TGTGCCATCCGGGACGGAACCTACGAGCAGTACTTC.

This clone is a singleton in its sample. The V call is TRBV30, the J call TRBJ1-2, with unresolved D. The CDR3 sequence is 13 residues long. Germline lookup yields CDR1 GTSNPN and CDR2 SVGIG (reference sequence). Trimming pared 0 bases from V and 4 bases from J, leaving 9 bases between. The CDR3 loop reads CAWSVGPSYGYTF. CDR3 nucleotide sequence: TGTGCCTGGAGTGTCGGTCCCTCCTATGGCTACACCTTC.

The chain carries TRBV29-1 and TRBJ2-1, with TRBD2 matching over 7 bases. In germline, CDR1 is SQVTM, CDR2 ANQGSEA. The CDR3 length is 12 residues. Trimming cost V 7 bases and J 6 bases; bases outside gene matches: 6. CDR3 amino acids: CSGGSGVNEQFF. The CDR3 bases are TGCAGCGGGGGAAGCGGGGTCAATGAGCAGTTCTTC.

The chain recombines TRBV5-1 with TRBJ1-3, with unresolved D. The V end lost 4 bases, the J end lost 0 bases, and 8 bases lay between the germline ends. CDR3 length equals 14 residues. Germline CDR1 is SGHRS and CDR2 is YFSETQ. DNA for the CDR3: TGCGCCAGCAGCCGGGAGAGCTCTGGAAACACCATATATTTT. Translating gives CASSRESSGNTIYF.

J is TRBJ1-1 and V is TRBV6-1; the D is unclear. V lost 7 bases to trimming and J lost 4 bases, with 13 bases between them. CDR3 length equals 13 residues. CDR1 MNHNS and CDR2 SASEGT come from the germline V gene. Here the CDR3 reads CASNPGVVTEAFF. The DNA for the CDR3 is TGTGCCAGCAACCCCGGGGTCGTCACTGAAGCTTTCTTT.

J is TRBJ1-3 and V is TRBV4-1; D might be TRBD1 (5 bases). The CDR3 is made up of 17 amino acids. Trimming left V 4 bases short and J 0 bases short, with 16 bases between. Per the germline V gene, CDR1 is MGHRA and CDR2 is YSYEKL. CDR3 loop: CASSPGQGPRSGNTIYF. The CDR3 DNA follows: TGCGCCAGCAGCCCCGGCCAGGGCCCTCGCTCTGGAAACACCATATATTTT.

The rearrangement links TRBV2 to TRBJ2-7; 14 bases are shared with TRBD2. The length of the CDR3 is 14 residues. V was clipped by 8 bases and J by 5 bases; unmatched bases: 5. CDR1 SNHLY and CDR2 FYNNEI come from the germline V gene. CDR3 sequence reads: CASRRLAGGHEQYF. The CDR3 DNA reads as TGTGCCAGCCGCCGACTAGCGGGAGGGCACGAGCAGTACTTC. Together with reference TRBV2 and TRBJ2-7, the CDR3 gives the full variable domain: EPEVTQTPSHQVTQMGQEVILRCVPISNHLYFYWYRQILGQKVEFLVSFYNNEISEKSEIFDDQFSVERPDGSNFTLKIRSTKLEDSAMYFCASRRLAGGHEQYFGPGTRLTVT.

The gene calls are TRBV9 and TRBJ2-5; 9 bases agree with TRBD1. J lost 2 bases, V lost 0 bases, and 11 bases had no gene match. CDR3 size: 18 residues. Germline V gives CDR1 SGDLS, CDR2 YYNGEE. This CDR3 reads CASSVGPPGTGSQETQYF. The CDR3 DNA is TGTGCCAGCAGCGTAGGTCCCCCGGGGACAGGGAGTCAAGAGACCCAGTACTTC.

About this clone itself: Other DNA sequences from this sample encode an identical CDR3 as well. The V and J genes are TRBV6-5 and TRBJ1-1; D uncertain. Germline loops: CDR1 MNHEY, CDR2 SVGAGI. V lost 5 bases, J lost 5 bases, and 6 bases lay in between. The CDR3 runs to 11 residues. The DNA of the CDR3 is TGTGCCAGCAGTCGCGGGACTGAAGCTTTCTTT. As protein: CASSRGTEAFF.

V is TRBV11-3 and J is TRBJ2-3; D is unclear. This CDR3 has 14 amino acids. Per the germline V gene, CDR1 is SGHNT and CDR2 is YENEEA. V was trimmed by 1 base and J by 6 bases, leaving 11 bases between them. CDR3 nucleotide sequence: TGTGCCAGCAGCTTAGGCGGACCTTCGGATACGCAGTATTTT. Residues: CASSLGGPSDTQYF.

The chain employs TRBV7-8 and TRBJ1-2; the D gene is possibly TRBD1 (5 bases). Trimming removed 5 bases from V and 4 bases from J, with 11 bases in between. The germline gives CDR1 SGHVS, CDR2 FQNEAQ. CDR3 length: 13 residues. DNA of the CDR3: TGTGCCAGCAGCCCCGACAGATTCTATGGCTACACCTTC. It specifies CASSPDRFYGYTF.

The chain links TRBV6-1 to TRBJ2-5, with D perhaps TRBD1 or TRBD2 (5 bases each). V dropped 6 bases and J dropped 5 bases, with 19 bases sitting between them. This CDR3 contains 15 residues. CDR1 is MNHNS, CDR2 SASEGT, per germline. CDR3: CASRGDRPVVETQYF. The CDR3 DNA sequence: TGTGCCAGCAGGGGGGACCGACCGGTCGTCGAGACCCAGTACTTC.

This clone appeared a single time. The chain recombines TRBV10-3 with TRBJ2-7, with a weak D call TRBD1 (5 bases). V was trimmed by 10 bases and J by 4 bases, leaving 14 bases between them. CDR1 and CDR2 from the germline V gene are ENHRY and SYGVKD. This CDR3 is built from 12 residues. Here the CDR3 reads CASRQGDYEQYF. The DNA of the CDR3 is TGTGCCAGCCGGCAGGGTGATTACGAGCAGTACTTC.

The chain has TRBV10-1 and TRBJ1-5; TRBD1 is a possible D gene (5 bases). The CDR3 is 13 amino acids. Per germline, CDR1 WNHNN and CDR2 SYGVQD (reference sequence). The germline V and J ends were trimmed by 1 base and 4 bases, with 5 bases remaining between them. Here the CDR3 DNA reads TGCGCCAGCAGTGAGTGGGGGAATCAGCCCCAGCATTTT. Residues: CASSEWGNQPQHF.

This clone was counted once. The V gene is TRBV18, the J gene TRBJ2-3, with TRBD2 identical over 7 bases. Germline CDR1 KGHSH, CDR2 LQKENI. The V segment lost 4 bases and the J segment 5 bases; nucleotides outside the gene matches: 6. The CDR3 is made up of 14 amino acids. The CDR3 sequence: CASSRGGSGDTQYF. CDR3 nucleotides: TGTGCCAGCTCACGGGGCGGGAGTGGAGATACGCAGTATTTT.